The clone carrying this T cell receptor beta chain was seen more than once but under ten times. Its antigen is unknown. The source of the sample is a study of radiotherapy plus CTLA-4 blockade in lung cancer. The method was immunoSEQ multiplex PCR; TCRdb's version includes in-frame clones alone and lacks a portion of them. The data show about 97,000 clones, with approximately 72% seen just once and about 3% held by the top ten. Findings of the study overall: Alongside interferon-beta, early blood T cell clone dynamics were reportedly the best predictor of response.

This CDR3 contains 17 residues. Per germline, CDR1 MNHEY and CDR2 SMNVEV (reference sequence). V gave up 8 bases and J gave up 0 bases; unmatched junction bases: 13. The chain uses TRBV27 and TRBJ1-3, with 7 nucleotides matching TRBD1. This sequence originates from a human donor with non-small cell lung cancer who had a partial response to radiotherapy plus ipilimumab. Some clones in this sample may be carry-over from other donors' samples. The material sequenced was peripheral blood, taken from a patient treated with radiotherapy plus ipilimumab. The CDR3 here is CASFGQAAISSGNTIYF. Written as DNA, the CDR3 is TGTGCCAGCTTCGGACAGGCGGCAATAAGCTCTGGAAACACCATATATTTT.